Sequencing of this T cell receptor (beta chain) was carried out in a study of cytomegalovirus exposure and HLA in healthy donors. Germline lookup yields CDR1 SGDLS and CDR2 YYNGEE. The V end lost 0 bases, the J end lost 8 bases, and 15 bases lay between the germline ends. The CDR3 contains 15 residues. Primers for the PCR totalled 60 Vbeta and 13 Jbeta. The assay was immunoSEQ multiplex PCR, and TCRdb's table has in-frame clones only and misses some. The data hold 150,000 to 200,000 clones, with approximately 80% observed a single time. This TCR was sampled from a young woman in good health and CMV-seropositive. Sequencing used PBMCs. The rearrangement joins TRBV9 to TRBJ2-1; possibly TRBD2 for D (6 bases). The CDR3 nucleotides read TGTGCCAGCAGCGTAGTCGCTAGCGAGAGTGATGAGCAGTTCTTC. Translated: CASSVVASESDEQFF.